These 9 T cell receptor beta chains came from one sample sequenced in a study of regulatory T cells in long-lasting Graves disease. The time point was: newly diagnosed GD, antithyroid drugs for less than 3 months. The TCR library was prepared using RNA isolated from PBMCs. Building of the TCR beta libraries involved iRepertoire HTBI primers and Arm-PCR of CDR3 regions. TCRdb fed the multiplex PCR reads into MiXCR, producing one record per CDR3 protein. Of hundreds of thousands of distinct CDR3 sequences listed, roughly 15% are singletons. This same sample was also taken into another study, of T cells in Graves' hyperthyroidism and ophthalmopathy.

Sequences were derived from peripheral blood mononuclear cells (PBMCs), sampled at new diagnosis, from a patient treated with antithyroid drugs. These receptors all come from a woman aged 25 to 39 with Graves disease.

This clonotype was seen a handful of times. The gene calls are TRBV27 and TRBJ1-5; D gene unclear. The germline V gene has CDR1 MNHEY and CDR2 SMNVEV (reference sequence). This CDR3 spans 11 amino acids. Deletions cut 7 bases from V and 9 bases from J, with 10 bases between. The CDR3 region has the DNA TGTGCCAGCAACACCTTCGGGCCCCAGCATTTT. Its protein product is CASNTFGPQHF.

With respect to this clonotype: This could be a read error, since a much larger clone is one nucleotide away. The genes are TRBV7-6 and TRBJ2-6; D not certain. The germline V gene encodes CDR1 SGHVS and CDR2 FNYEAQ. There are 15 residues in the CDR3. CDR3 loop: CACSRFLSGANVLTF. The CDR3 nucleotides are TGTGCCTGCAGCCGTTTTTTGTCTGGGGCCAACGTCCTGACTTTC.

The chain has TRBV5-1 and TRBJ1-4; D not certain. Germline CDR1 SGHRS, CDR2 YFSETQ. Trimming took off 0 bases at V and 0 bases at J, with 6 bases between the two ends. There are 15 residues in the CDR3. CDR3 coding DNA: TGCGCCAGCAGCTTGGGATTTACAACTAATGAAAAACTGTTTTTT. This encodes CASSLGFTTNEKLFF.

In this sample, this clonotype turned up a few times. The chain combines TRBV3-1 with TRBJ2-1, with TRBD2 matching over 7 bases. This CDR3 region has 15 residues. Germline V gene data show CDR1 as LGHDT and CDR2 as YNNKEL (reference sequence). The ends lost 2 bases at V and 7 bases at J; junction bases unmatched: 8. CDR3 nucleotides: TGTGCCAGCAGCCAAACTAGCGCCACCAAAAATGAGCAGTTCTTC. Its protein is CASSQTSATKNEQFF.

This clonotype was counted between two and nine times. The gene calls are TRBV9 and TRBJ1-5; unclear D gene. Germline V lookup: CDR1 SGDLS, CDR2 YYNGEE. Trimming removed 4 bases from V and 5 bases from J, with 10 bases in between. CDR3 length: 13 residues. The DNA for the CDR3 is TGTGCCAGCAGCCAAGACACAGATCAGCCCCAGCATTTT. It codes for CASSQDTDQPQHF.

This clonotype has only one observation. J is TRBJ1-5 and V is TRBV20-1; 8 bases fit TRBD1. In germline, CDR1 is DFQATT, CDR2 SNEGSKA (reference sequence). With V trimmed by 0 bases and J by 5 bases, 6 bases remained unmatched. CDR3 length: 15 amino acids. CDR3 amino acids: CSARDFKQGDQPQHF. CDR3 nucleotide sequence: TGCAGTGCTAGAGATTTCAAACAGGGGGATCAGCCCCAGCATTTT.

This clonotype was found many times. A junction boundary mismatches the germline segment, possibly from a read error. The chain combines TRBV12-3 or TRBV12-4 with TRBJ2-5; D uncertain. CDR3 size: 12 residues. DNA of the CDR3: TGTGCCAGCAGCTCTTTATTAGGCACGGCCGAGTTC. Translated, it gives CASSSLLGTAEF.

Remarks on this clonotype: A much larger clone lies one base from this, so it may be a read error. V gene TRBV18 combines with J gene TRBJ2-1; a possible D gene is TRBD2 (6 bases). Per the germline V gene, CDR1 is KGHSH and CDR2 is LQKENI. This CDR3 has 13 residues. Here the CDR3 reads CANSPPGSQEQFF. The DNA of the CDR3 is TGTGCCAACTCACCACCCGGGAGCCAGGAGCAGTTCTTC.

The chain couples TRBV9 to TRBJ2-3; D unclear. Germline CDR1 is SGDLS and CDR2 is YYNGEE. CDR3 size: 13 residues. Deletions cut 0 bases from V and 6 bases from J, with 8 bases between. The CDR3 here is CASSVGSRDTQYF. The CDR3 bases are TGTGCCAGCAGCGTAGGGAGCAGGGATACGCAGTATTTT.